One and the same sample provided the 8 T cell receptor beta chains below, sequenced in a study of blood T cell repertoires in COVID-19. Using immunoSEQ multiplex PCR, the repertoire was profiled, and TCRdb retains in-frame clones only, with some absent. Here the sample spans approximately 260,000 clones, around 91% being singletons. Sequencing was performed on peripheral blood. These TCRs come from an older woman with COVID-19, enrolled during active disease.

This chain uses TRBV7-2 with TRBJ2-1; D gene uncertain. Trimming pared 0 bases from V and 7 bases from J, leaving 13 bases between. Germline V gene lookup returns CDR1 SGHTA and CDR2 FQGNSA. There are 15 residues in the CDR3. The DNA of the CDR3 is TGTGCCAGCAGCTTAGCAAATCGTGTCGCGAATGAGCAGTTCTTC. It yields the protein CASSLANRVANEQFF.

The rearrangement links TRBV19 to TRBJ2-7, with D possibly being TRBD1 (5 bases). Trimming pared 5 bases from V and 6 bases from J, leaving 14 bases between. The CDR3 contains 13 residues. Germline V gene lookup returns CDR1 LNHDA and CDR2 SQIVND (reference sequence). CDR3 residues: CASSDTGLSEQYF. The CDR3 bases are TGTGCCAGTAGTGACACAGGTTTGTCCGAGCAGTACTTC.

Points on this clone: Other DNA sequences from this sample encode an identical CDR3 as well. This rearrangement joins TRBV7-2 to TRBJ2-7; D may be TRBD1 (5 bases). Trimming stripped 1 base from V and 3 bases from J, with 10 bases between. Looked up from germline, CDR1 is SGHTA and CDR2 is FQGNSA. There are 14 residues in the CDR3. The DNA for the CDR3 is TGTGCCAGCAGCTTAGGTGGGCAGGGCTACGAGCAGTACTTC. Its translation is CASSLGGQGYEQYF.

This clone was observed once. The V and J genes are TRBV3-1 (or the pseudogene TRBV3-2) and TRBJ1-2; a weak D match, TRBD1 (6 bases). Trimming took off 2 bases at V and 7 bases at J, with 14 bases between the two ends. In germline, CDR1 is LGHDT, CDR2 YNNKEL (reference sequence). The CDR3 runs 14 residues. This CDR3 is CASSQIETGGGYTF. DNA of the CDR3: TGTGCCAGCAGCCAAATCGAGACAGGCGGTGGCTACACCTTC.

The chain couples TRBV7-2 to TRBJ2-3; 9 bases match TRBD2. With V trimmed by 5 bases and J by 2 bases, 8 bases remained unmatched. In germline, CDR1 is SGHTA, CDR2 FQGNSA. The CDR3 runs to 16 residues. The CDR3 DNA reads TGTGCCAGCAGCCCCCGGACTAGCGCCATCACAGATACGCAGTATTTT. It encodes CASSPRTSAITDTQYF.

The genes are TRBV6-2 or TRBV6-3 and TRBJ1-2; D unresolved. V was pared by 2 bases and J by 5 bases, with 3 bases between. Germline V gene lookup returns CDR1 MNHEY and CDR2 SVGEGT. CDR3 length equals 11 residues. In nucleotides, the CDR3 is TGTGCCAGCAGTTACCCATATGGCTACACCTTC. Translated: CASSYPYGYTF.

The chain uses TRBV14 and TRBJ1-1; unclear D gene. V lost 7 bases and J lost 3, with 6 bases in between. The CDR3 covers 11 residues. Germline-derived CDR1 and CDR2 are SGHDN and FVKESK. As DNA, the CDR3 is TGTGCCAGCACAAGCTACACTGAAGCTTTCTTT. Its translation: CASTSYTEAFF.

The rearrangement joins TRBV6-2 or TRBV6-3 to TRBJ2-2; no clear D. Germline-derived CDR1 and CDR2 are MNHEY and SVGEGT. V dropped 5 bases and J dropped 2 bases, with 12 bases sitting between them. The CDR3 contains 15 residues. CDR3 sequence reads: CASSPTTRNTGELFF. The CDR3 bases are TGTGCCAGCAGTCCGACGACACGTAACACCGGGGAGCTGTTTTTT.